This paragraph covers one T cell receptor (beta chain) sequence. V was clipped by 7 bases and J by 9 bases; unmatched bases: 9. Looked up from germline, CDR1 is LNHDA and CDR2 is SQIVND (reference sequence). The CDR3 consists of 14 residues. This sample is drawn from a study of radiation and T cells in renal cell carcinoma. On the study more broadly: Nephrectomy followed 15 Gy stereotactic body radiation by 4 weeks.

Sequencing was performed with immunoSEQ multiplex PCR; in TCRdb, only in-frame clones are kept and a portion is missing. The sample contains 120,000 or so clones, 80% to 90% of which appear only once. Time point defined: blood 2 weeks post-SBRT. Regarding treatment: 15 Gy SBRT to primary tumor, nephrectomy 4 weeks later. Radiation-treated patients gave blood at baseline, week 2 and week 4. The J gene is TRBJ1-2, the V gene TRBV19; 12 positions match TRBD1. This clonotype was sampled from a woman in her fifties or sixties with renal cell carcinoma. This specimen was blood, taken from a patient whose treatment included radiotherapy and nephrectomy. CDR3 sequence: CASTSRDRGPRYTF. The CDR3 DNA follows: TGTGCCAGTACTTCCCGGGACAGGGGGCCACGCTACACCTTC.